This TCR beta chain derives from a study of blood T cell repertoires in COVID-19. Repertoires were generated with immunoSEQ multiplex PCR, while TCRdb's copy carries only in-frame clones and drops some. The repertoire has 250,000 to 350,000 clones, about 87% of them found once; the top ten carry around 5.8%. Patients from Seattle were sampled longitudinally, starting during active infection. J was trimmed by 5 bases and V by 7 bases; bases with no gene match: 5. Germline values: CDR1 MNHNY, CDR2 SVGAGI (reference sequence). This CDR3 is 13 amino acids long. Sequences were obtained from peripheral blood. The sequence came from a woman aged 45-65 years with COVID-19, enrolled during active disease. This chain links TRBV6-6 with TRBJ1-2, with 9 bases fitting TRBD1. Here the CDR3 DNA reads TGTGCCAGCACCATACAGGGGGCGTATGGCTACACCTTC. Amino acids: CASTIQGAYGYTF.